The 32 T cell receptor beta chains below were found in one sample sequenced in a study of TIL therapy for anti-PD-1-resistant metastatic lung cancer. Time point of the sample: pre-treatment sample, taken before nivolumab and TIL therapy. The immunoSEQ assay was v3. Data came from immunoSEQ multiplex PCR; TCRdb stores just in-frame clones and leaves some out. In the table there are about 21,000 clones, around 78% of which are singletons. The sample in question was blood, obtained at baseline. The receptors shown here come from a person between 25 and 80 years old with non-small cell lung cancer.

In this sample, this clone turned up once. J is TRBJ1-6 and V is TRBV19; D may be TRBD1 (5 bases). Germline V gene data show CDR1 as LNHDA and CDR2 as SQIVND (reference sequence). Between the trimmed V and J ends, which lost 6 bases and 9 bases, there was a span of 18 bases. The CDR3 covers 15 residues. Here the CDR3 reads CASSNIRRDLSPLHF. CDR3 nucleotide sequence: TGTGCCAGTAGCAACATAAGGCGGGACCTTTCACCCCTCCACTTT.

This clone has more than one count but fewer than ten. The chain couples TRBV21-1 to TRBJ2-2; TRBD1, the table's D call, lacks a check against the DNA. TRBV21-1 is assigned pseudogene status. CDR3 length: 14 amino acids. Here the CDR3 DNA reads TGTGCCAGCAGCAAAGTGGCCCCACCCGGGGAGCTGTTTTTT. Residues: CASSKVAPPGELFF.

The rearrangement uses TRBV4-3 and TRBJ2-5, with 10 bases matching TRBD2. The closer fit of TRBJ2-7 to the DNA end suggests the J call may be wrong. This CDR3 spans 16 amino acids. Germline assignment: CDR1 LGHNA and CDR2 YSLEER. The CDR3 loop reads CASSQELAGTSYEQYF. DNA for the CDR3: TGCGCCAGCAGCCAAGAACTAGCGGGGACCTCCTACGAGCAGTACTTC.

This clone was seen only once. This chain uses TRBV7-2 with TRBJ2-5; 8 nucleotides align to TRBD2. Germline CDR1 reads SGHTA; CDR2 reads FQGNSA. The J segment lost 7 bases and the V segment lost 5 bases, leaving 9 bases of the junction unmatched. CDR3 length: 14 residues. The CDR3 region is CASSPGLDVGTQYF. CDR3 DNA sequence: TGTGCCAGCAGCCCGGGACTAGACGTTGGGACCCAGTACTTC.

The CDR3 reads CASSEGRAWGTLHF. In nucleotides, the CDR3 is TGTGCCAGCAGTGAGGGGAGGGCGTGGGGGACCCTCCACTTT. The rearrangement joins TRBV6-1 to TRBJ1-6; a possible D gene is TRBD1 (5 bases). CDR3 length equals 14 residues. Deletions cut 3 bases from V and 14 bases from J, with 17 bases between. The germline V gene has CDR1 MNHNS and CDR2 SASEGT.

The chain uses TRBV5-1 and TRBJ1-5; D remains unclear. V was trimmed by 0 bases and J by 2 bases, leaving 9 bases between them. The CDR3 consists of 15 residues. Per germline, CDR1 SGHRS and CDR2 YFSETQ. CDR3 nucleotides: TGCGCCAGCAGCTTGGAGGCAGGAGGCAATCAGCCCCAGCATTTT. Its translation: CASSLEAGGNQPQHF. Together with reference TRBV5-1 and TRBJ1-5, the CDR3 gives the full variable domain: KAGVTQTPRYLIKTRGQQVTLSCSPISGHRSVSWYQQTPGQGLQFLFEYFSETQRNKGNFPGRFSGRQFSNSRSEMNVSTLELGDSALYLCASSLEAGGNQPQHFGDGTRLSIL.

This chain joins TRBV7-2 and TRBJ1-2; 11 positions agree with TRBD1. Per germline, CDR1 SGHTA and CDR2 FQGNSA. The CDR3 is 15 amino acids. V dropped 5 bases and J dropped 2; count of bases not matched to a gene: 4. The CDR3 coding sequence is TGTGCCAGCAGCCAAGGGGACAGGGGGAACTATGGCTACACCTTC. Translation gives CASSQGDRGNYGYTF.

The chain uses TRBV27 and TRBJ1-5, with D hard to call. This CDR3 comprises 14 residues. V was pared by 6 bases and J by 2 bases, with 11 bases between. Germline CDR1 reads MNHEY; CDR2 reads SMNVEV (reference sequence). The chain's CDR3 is CASSPFFGNQPQHF. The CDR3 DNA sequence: TGTGCCAGCAGCCCCTTTTTTGGCAATCAGCCCCAGCATTTT.

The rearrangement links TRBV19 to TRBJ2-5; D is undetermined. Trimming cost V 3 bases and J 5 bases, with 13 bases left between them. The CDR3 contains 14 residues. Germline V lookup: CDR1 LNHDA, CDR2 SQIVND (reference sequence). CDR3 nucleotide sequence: TGTGCCAGTAGTATCAACCACTGGGCGGAGACCCAGTACTTC. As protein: CASSINHWAETQYF.

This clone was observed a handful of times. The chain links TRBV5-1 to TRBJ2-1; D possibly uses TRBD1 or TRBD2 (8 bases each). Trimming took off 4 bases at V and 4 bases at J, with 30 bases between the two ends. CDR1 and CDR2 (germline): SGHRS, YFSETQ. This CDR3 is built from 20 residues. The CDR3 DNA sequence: TGCGCCAGCAGCCAACCCGGGACAGGTGGGAGCGGGGGCCCTTACAATGAGCAGTTCTTC. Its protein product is CASSQPGTGGSGGPYNEQFF.

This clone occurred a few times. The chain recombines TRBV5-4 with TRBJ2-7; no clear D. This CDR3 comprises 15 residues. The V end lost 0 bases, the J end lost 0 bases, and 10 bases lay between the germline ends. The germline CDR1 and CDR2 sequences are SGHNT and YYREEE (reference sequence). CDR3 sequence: CASSLVRVSSYEQYF. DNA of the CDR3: TGTGCCAGCAGCTTGGTCCGAGTTAGCTCCTACGAGCAGTACTTC.

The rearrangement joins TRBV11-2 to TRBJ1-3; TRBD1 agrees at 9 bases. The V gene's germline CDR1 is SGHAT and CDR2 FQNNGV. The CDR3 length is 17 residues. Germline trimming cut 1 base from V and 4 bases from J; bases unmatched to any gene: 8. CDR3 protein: CASSLVTAGTGGNTIYF. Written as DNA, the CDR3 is TGTGCCAGCAGCTTAGTGACCGCCGGGACAGGGGGAAACACCATATATTTT.

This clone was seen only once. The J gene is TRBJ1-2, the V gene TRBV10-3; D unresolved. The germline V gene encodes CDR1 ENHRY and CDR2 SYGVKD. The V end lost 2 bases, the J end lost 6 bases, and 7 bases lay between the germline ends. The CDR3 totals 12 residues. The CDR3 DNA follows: TGTGCCATCAGTGAGAAACGCCATGGCTACACCTTC. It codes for CAISEKRHGYTF.

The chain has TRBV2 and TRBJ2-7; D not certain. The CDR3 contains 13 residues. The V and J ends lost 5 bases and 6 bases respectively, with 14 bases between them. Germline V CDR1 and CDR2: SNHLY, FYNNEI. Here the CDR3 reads CASSYSTGAEQYF. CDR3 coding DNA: TGTGCCAGCAGTTACTCTACCGGTGCCGAGCAGTACTTC.

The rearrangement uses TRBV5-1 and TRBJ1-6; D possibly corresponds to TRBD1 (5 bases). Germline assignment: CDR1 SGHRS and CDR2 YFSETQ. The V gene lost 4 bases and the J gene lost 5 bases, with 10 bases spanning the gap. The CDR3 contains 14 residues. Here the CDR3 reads CASSLTVDNSPLHF. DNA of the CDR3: TGCGCCAGCAGCCTGACAGTGGATAATTCACCCCTCCACTTT.

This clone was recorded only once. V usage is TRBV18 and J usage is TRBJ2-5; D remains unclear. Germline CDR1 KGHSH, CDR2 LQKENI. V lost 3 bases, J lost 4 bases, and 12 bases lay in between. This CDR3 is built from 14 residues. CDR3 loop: CASSPPGRAETQYF. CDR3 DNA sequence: TGTGCCAGCTCACCGCCCGGTAGAGCAGAGACCCAGTACTTC.

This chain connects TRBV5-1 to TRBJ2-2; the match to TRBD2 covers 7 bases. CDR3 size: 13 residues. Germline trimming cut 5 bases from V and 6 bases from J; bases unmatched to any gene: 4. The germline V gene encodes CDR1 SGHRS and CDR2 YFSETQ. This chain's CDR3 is CASRIREAGELFF. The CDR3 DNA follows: TGCGCCAGCAGGATACGGGAGGCCGGGGAGCTGTTTTTT.

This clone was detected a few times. CDR3 coding DNA: TGTGCCAGCAGTGAACAGGGGCGAGCTTTCTTT. Its protein is CASSEQGRAFF. V usage is TRBV6-5 and J usage is TRBJ1-1, with 7 bases fitting TRBD1. V lost 5 bases to trimming and J lost 10 bases; unmatched junction nucleotides: 4. This CDR3 has 11 amino acids. Germline V gives CDR1 MNHEY, CDR2 SVGAGI.

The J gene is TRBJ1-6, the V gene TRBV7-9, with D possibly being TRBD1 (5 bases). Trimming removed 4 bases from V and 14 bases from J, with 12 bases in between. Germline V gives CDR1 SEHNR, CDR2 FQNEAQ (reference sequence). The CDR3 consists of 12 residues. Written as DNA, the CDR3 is TGTGCCAGCAGCTGGGGCGGGAACGCCCTCCACTTT. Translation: CASSWGGNALHF.

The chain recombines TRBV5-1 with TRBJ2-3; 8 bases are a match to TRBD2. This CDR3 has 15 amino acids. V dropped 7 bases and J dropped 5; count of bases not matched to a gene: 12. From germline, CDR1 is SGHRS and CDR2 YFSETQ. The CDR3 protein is CASGPGGPRRDTQYF. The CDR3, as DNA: TGCGCCAGCGGTCCGGGGGGGCCTAGGAGAGATACGCAGTATTTT.

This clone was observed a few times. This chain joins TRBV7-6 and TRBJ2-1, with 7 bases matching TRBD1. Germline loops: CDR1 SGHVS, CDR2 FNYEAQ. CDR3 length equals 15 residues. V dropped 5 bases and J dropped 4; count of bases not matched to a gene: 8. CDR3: CASSRGQNPYNEQFF. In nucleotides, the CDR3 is TGTGCCAGCAGCAGGGGACAGAACCCGTACAATGAGCAGTTCTTC.

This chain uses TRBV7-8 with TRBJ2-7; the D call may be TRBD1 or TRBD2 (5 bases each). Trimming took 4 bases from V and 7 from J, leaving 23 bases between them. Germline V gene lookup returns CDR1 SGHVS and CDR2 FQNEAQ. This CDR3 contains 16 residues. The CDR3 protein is CASSSRDPSARMEQYF. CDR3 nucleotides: TGTGCCAGCAGCTCCCGGGACCCTTCGGCCCGGATGGAGCAGTACTTC. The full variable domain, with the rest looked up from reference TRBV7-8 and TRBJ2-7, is GAGVSQSPRYKVAKRGQDVALRCDPISGHVSLFWYQQALGQGPEFLTYFQNEAQLDKSGLPSDRFFAERPEGSVSTLKIQRTQQEDSAVYLCASSSRDPSARMEQYFGPGTRLTVT.

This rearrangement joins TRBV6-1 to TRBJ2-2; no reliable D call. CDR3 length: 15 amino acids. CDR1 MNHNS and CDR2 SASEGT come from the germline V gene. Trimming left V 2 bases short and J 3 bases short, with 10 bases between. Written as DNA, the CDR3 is TGTGCCAGCAGTGAACATTGGGAATACACCGGGGAGCTGTTTTTT. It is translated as CASSEHWEYTGELFF.

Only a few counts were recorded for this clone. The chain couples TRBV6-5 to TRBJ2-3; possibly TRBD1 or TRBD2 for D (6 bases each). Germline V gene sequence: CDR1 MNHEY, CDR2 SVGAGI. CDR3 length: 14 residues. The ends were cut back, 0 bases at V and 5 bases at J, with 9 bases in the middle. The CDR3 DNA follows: TGTGCCAGCAGTTACTCCAGGGGAGGAGATACGCAGTATTTT. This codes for CASSYSRGGDTQYF.

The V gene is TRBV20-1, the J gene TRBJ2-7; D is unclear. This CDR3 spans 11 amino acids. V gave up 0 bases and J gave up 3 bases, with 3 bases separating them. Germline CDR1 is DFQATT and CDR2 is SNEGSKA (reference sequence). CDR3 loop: CSAREVYEQYF. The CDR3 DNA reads TGCAGTGCTAGAGAAGTCTACGAGCAGTACTTC.

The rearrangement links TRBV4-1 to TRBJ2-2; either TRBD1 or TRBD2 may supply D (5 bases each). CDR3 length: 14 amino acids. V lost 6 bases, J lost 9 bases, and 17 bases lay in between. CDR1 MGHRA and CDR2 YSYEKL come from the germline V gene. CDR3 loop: CASRGEPTGRELFF. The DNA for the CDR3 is TGCGCCAGCAGGGGGGAGCCCACGGGCAGGGAGCTGTTTTTT.

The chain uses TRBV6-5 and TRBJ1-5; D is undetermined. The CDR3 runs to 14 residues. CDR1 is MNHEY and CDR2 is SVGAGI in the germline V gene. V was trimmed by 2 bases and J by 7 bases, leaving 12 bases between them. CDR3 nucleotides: TGTGCCAGCAGTTACCTTCAGGATGGGCAGCCCCAGCATTTT. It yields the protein CASSYLQDGQPQHF.

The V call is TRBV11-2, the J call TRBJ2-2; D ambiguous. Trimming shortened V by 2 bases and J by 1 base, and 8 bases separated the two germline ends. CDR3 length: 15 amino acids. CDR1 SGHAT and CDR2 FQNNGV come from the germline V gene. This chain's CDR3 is CASSLNVGNTGELFF. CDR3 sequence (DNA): TGTGCCAGCAGCTTAAATGTTGGGAACACCGGGGAGCTGTTTTTT. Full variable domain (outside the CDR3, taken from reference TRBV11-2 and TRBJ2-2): EAGVAQSPRYKIIEKRQSVAFWCNPISGHATLYWYQQILGQGPKLLIQFQNNGVVDDSQLPKDRFSAERLKGVDSTLKIQPAKLEDSAVYLCASSLNVGNTGELFFGEGSRLTVL.

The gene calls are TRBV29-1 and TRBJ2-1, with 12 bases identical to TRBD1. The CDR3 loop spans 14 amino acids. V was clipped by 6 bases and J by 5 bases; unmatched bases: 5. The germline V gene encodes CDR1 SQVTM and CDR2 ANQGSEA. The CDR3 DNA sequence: TGCAGCGTCTCGGGACAGGGGGCGAACAATGAGCAGTTCTTC. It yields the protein CSVSGQGANNEQFF.

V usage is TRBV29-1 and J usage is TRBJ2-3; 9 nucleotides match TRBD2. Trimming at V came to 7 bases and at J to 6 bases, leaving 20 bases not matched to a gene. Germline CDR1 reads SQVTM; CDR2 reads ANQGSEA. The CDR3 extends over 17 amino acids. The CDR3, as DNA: TGCAGCGCAAGATCCCCCCGGGGGCGGGGGGGCCAGGATACGCAGTATTTT. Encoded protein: CSARSPRGRGGQDTQYF.

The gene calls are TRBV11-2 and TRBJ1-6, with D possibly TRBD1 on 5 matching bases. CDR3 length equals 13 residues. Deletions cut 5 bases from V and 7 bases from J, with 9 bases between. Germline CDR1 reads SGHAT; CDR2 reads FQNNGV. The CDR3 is CASSPGGNSPLHF. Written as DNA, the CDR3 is TGTGCCAGCAGCCCCGGGGGAAATTCACCCCTCCACTTT.

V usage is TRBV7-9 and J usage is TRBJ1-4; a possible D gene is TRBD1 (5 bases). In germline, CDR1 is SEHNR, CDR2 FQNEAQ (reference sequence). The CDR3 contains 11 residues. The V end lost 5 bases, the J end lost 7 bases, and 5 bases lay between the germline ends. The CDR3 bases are TGTGCCAGCAGCAGGGGTGAAAAACTGTTTTTT. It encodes CASSRGEKLFF.